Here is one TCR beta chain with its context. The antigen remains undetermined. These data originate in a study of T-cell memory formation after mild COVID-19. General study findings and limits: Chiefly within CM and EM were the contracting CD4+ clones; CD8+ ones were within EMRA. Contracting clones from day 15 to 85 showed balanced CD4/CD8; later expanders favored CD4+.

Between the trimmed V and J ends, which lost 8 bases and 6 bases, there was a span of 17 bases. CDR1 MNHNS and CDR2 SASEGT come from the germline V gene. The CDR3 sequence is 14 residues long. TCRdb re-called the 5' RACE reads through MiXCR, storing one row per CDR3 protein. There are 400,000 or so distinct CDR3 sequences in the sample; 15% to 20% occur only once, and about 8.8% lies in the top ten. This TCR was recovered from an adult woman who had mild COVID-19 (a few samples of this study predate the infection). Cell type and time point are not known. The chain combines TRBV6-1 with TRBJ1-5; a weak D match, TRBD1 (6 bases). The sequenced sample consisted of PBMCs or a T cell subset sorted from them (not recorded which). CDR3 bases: TGTGCCAGCGGTCTAGACAGGCTTGGTCAGCCCCAGCATTTT. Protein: CASGLDRLGQPQHF.